The 8 T cell receptor beta chains in this list originate from one sample, sequenced in a study of beta chain features in type 1 diabetes. The sequenced template was cDNA made from the entire isolated RNA. Repertoires were generated with immunoSEQ multiplex PCR, while TCRdb's copy carries only in-frame clones and drops some. The profile shows roughly 300,000 clones, approximately 8.2% of them singletons. The sequencing input was central memory CD4+ T cells from blood. Receptor source: a woman between 18 and 29 years old in good health.

The chain links TRBV2 to TRBJ2-4; 7 bases match TRBD1. This CDR3 has 13 amino acids. Trimming cost V 4 bases and J 9 bases; bases outside gene matches: 6. CDR1 and CDR2 from the germline V gene are SNHLY and FYNNEI. CDR3 protein: CASSAETGFIQYF. CDR3 bases: TGTGCCAGCAGTGCCGAGACAGGGTTCATTCAGTACTTC.

There are a few counts of this clone. The chain joins TRBV29-1 to TRBJ2-2; 7 bases fit TRBD2. The CDR3 has 14 residues. J was trimmed by 1 base and V by 5 bases; bases with no gene match: 4. Germline CDR1 is SQVTM and CDR2 is ANQGSEA. CDR3 DNA sequence: TGCAGCGTTCTGACTAGCCGGAACACCGGGGAGCTGTTTTTT. Translation gives CSVLTSRNTGELFF.

The chain combines TRBV5-1 with TRBJ1-1, with 8 bases that match TRBD1. The CDR3 has 18 residues. Per the germline V gene, CDR1 is SGHRS and CDR2 is YFSETQ. V shed 0 bases and J 0 bases; nucleotides not matched to a gene: 10. CDR3 region: CASSLVGSWDRLNTEAFF. DNA of the CDR3: TGCGCCAGCAGCTTGGTGGGTAGTTGGGACAGGTTGAACACTGAAGCTTTCTTT.

The table lists this clone with many counts. The CDR3 sequence is CASSSGGKANTGELFF. DNA for the CDR3: TGTGCCAGCAGCTCCGGGGGGAAAGCGAACACCGGGGAGCTGTTTTTT. V is TRBV11-2 and J is TRBJ2-2; 7 nucleotides match TRBD2. The CDR3 is made up of 16 amino acids. V was pared by 4 bases and J by 0 bases, with 5 bases of the junction left unmatched. Per germline, CDR1 SGHAT and CDR2 FQNNGV. Full variable domain (outside the CDR3, taken from reference TRBV11-2 and TRBJ2-2): EAGVAQSPRYKIIEKRQSVAFWCNPISGHATLYWYQQILGQGPKLLIQFQNNGVVDDSQLPKDRFSAERLKGVDSTLKIQPAKLEDSAVYLCASSSGGKANTGELFFGEGSRLTVL.

The table lists this clone with a few counts. The rearrangement joins TRBV11-2 to TRBJ2-1; 9 bases fit TRBD2. CDR1 and CDR2 (germline): SGHAT, FQNNGV. The CDR3 sequence is 16 residues long. The trim removed 0 bases at V and 10 bases at J, leaving 10 bases unmatched. The CDR3 bases are TGTGCCAGCAGCTTAGATATTATGGCGGGAGGGCGGGAGCAGTTCTTC. It translates to CASSLDIMAGGREQFF.

About this clone itself: The junction does not match germline at one end; this may be a read error. The chain has TRBV28 and TRBJ2-5; D gene ambiguous. CDR1 is MDHEN, CDR2 SYDVKM, per germline. The CDR3 covers 14 residues. CDR3 in DNA: TGTGCCAGCACTTCGACGGGTACAAGAGAGTCCCAGTACTTC. Translated, it gives CASTSTGTRESQYF.

This clone occurred a few times. This rearrangement joins TRBV7-9 to TRBJ1-1; D may be TRBD1 (5 bases). This CDR3 has 15 residues. V dropped 5 bases and J dropped 0 bases, with 13 bases sitting between them. The germline V gene has CDR1 SEHNR and CDR2 FQNEAQ (reference sequence). As DNA, the CDR3 is TGTGCCAGCAGCCCCCCGAGGGGCCTGAACACTGAAGCTTTCTTT. This codes for CASSPPRGLNTEAFF.

The chain has TRBV5-4 and TRBJ2-3, with TRBD2 identical over 11 bases. V was clipped by 4 bases and J by 0 bases; unmatched bases: 7. The CDR3 extends over 17 amino acids. Germline V gene sequence: CDR1 SGHNT, CDR2 YYREEE (reference sequence). This chain's CDR3 is CASSPGTSGTSTDTQYF. CDR3 nucleotides: TGTGCCAGCAGCCCCGGGACTAGCGGAACTAGCACAGATACGCAGTATTTT.